This T cell receptor beta chain originates from a study of CD8 T cell repertoires and HIV-1 epitope variants. Study details: 1M T cells were kept uncultured as a baseline.

TCR beta CDR3 was sequenced at survey depth on immunoSEQ. Libraries were prepared by immunoSEQ multiplex PCR; TCRdb keeps only in-frame clonotypes and omits some of them. The sample yields about 5,600 clones, roughly 60% seen once. The CDR3 contains 15 residues. With 3 bases removed from V and 4 bases from J, the gap between germline ends came to 17 bases. Germline-derived CDR1 and CDR2 are SGHDT and YYEEEE. With regard to this clone: Its matching antigen is unknown.

This rearrangement joins TRBV5-6 to TRBJ2-7, with no clear D. This clonotype originated in a male donor with HIV. Sequenced input: cultured CD8+ T cells derived from PBMCs. CDR3 amino acids: CASSWSENMVYEQYF. The CDR3 bases are TGTGCCAGCAGCTGGTCCGAAAATATGGTGTACGAGCAGTACTTC.